A selection of T cell receptor beta chains follows, all from one sample in a study of T cell responses to AZD1222 COVID-19 vaccine. Sequenced by immunoSEQ multiplex PCR; TCRdb stores in-frame clones only, minus some. In the table there are more than 110,000 clones, 70% to 90% of which are singletons. The starting material was peripheral blood, obtained on day 0 of AZD1222 vaccination. Source of these receptors: an adult in good health. Each CDR3 is given with its conserved first and last residue. Fields, in order: V gene, J gene, D gene, clone size, CDR3 protein, CDR3 DNA. A D gene is named only where the DNA matches it firmly. Where a row states a size, it is once, few, many or the class of an expanded clone; other rows omit it.

v_gene: TRBV7-9
j_gene: TRBJ2-7
d_gene: TRBD2
abundance: -
CDR3aa: CASRPTSAGYEQYF
CDR3nt: TGTGCCAGCAGACCGACTAGCGCTGGCTACGAGCAGTACTTC

v_gene: TRBV18
j_gene: TRBJ1-2
d_gene: TRBD1
abundance: -
CDR3aa: CASSPQEGALTDGYTF
CDR3nt: TGTGCCAGCTCACCACAGGAGGGGGCGCTTACGGATGGCTACACCTTC

v_gene: TRBV30
j_gene: TRBJ1-2
d_gene: -
abundance: -
CDR3aa: CAWNELPANYGYTF
CDR3nt: TGTGCCTGGAATGAGTTACCGGCTAACTATGGCTACACCTTC

v_gene: TRBV5-5
j_gene: TRBJ1-6
d_gene: -
abundance: -
CDR3aa: CASSLAPVSPLHF
CDR3nt: TGTGCCAGCAGCTTGGCTCCGGTTTCACCCCTCCACTTT

v_gene: TRBV27
j_gene: TRBJ1-5
d_gene: TRBD1
abundance: -
CDR3aa: CASSLGGQGHQPQHF
CDR3nt: TGTGCCAGCAGTTTAGGGGGACAGGGCCATCAGCCCCAGCATTTT

v_gene: TRBV27
j_gene: TRBJ1-2
d_gene: -
abundance: -
CDR3aa: CASRTHSRSQGYGYTF
CDR3nt: TGTGCCAGCCGAACCCACTCCCGCAGCCAGGGGTATGGCTACACCTTC

v_gene: TRBV6-5
j_gene: TRBJ1-1
d_gene: -
abundance: once
CDR3aa: CASRSGQLNTEAFF
CDR3nt: TGTGCCAGCAGATCAGGACAGCTAAACACTGAAGCTTTCTTT

v_gene: TRBV12-5
j_gene: TRBJ2-2
d_gene: -
abundance: -
CDR3aa: CASGFGGELFF
CDR3nt: TGTGCTAGTGGTTTCGGCGGGGAGCTGTTTTTT

v_gene: TRBV19
j_gene: TRBJ2-7
d_gene: TRBD1
abundance: -
CDR3aa: CASSPGTGGPYEQYF
CDR3nt: TGTGCCAGTAGCCCCGGGACAGGGGGCCCCTACGAGCAGTACTTC

v_gene: TRBV15
j_gene: TRBJ1-5
d_gene: -
abundance: -
CDR3aa: CATSEIGGFNQPQHF
CDR3nt: TGTGCCACCAGCGAGATTGGGGGTTTCAATCAGCCCCAGCATTTT

v_gene: TRBV5-4
j_gene: TRBJ2-7
d_gene: TRBD2
abundance: few
CDR3aa: CASGLAGGSYEQYF
CDR3nt: TGTGCCAGCGGACTAGCGGGGGGATCCTACGAGCAGTACTTC

v_gene: TRBV5-1
j_gene: TRBJ1-1
d_gene: TRBD1
abundance: once
CDR3aa: CASSPGTGRWRPEAFF
CDR3nt: TGCGCCAGCAGCCCCGGGACAGGTAGGTGGAGGCCTGAAGCTTTCTTT

v_gene: TRBV3-1/TRBV3-2
j_gene: TRBJ1-2
d_gene: TRBD1
abundance: few
CDR3aa: CASSLGSAGDSGYTF
CDR3nt: TGTGCCAGCAGCCTGGGGTCAGCAGGGGACAGTGGCTACACCTTC

v_gene: TRBV5-4
j_gene: TRBJ2-2
d_gene: TRBD2
abundance: -
CDR3aa: CASSLAASGGDTGELFF
CDR3nt: TGTGCCAGCAGCTTGGCAGCGAGCGGGGGAGACACCGGGGAGCTGTTTTTT

v_gene: TRBV6-5
j_gene: TRBJ2-7
d_gene: TRBD2
abundance: once
CDR3aa: CASSYSVTSGASEQYF
CDR3nt: TGTGCCAGCAGTTACTCGGTGACTAGCGGGGCGTCGGAGCAGTACTTC

v_gene: TRBV21-1
j_gene: TRBJ1-2
d_gene: -
abundance: -
CDR3aa: CASSKVGPTLYGYTF
CDR3nt: TGTGCCAGCAGCAAAGTGGGCCCGACACTTTATGGCTACACCTTC

v_gene: TRBV29-1
j_gene: TRBJ2-1
d_gene: TRBD1
abundance: -
CDR3aa: CSAEAGTGGSSAFNEQFF
CDR3nt: TGCAGCGCGGAAGCCGGGACAGGGGGCTCCTCAGCTTTCAATGAGCAGTTCTTC

v_gene: TRBV10-2
j_gene: TRBJ2-3
d_gene: TRBD2
abundance: -
CDR3aa: CASKTSGVTDTQYF
CDR3nt: TGCGCCAGCAAGACTAGCGGGGTCACAGATACGCAGTATTTT

v_gene: TRBV6-4
j_gene: TRBJ2-1
d_gene: -
abundance: -
CDR3aa: CASSAGPPSYNEQFF
CDR3nt: TGTGCCAGCAGCGCAGGGCCCCCCTCCTACAATGAGCAGTTCTTC

v_gene: TRBV6-1
j_gene: TRBJ2-3
d_gene: -
abundance: -
CDR3aa: CASSEDHFSRGDTQYF
CDR3nt: TGTGCCAGCAGTGAAGACCACTTCTCCCGCGGGGATACGCAGTATTTT